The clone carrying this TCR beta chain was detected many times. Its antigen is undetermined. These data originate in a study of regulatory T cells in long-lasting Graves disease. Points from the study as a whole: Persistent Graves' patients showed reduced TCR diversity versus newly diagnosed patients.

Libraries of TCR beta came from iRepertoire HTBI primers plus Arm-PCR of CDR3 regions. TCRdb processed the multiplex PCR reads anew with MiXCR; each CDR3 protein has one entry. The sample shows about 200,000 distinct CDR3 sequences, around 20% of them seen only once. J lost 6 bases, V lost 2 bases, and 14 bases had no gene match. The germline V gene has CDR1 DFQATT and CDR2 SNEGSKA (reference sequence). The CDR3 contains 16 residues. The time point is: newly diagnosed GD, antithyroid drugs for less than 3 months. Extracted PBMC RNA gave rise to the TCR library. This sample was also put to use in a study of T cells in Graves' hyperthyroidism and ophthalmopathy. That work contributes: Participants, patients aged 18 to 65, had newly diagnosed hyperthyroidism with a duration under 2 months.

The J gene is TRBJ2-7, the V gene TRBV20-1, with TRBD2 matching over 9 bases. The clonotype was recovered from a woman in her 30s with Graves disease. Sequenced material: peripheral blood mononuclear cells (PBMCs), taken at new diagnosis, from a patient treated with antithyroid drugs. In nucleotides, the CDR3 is TGCAGTGCTAGAATGTGGATAGCGGGAGTTATCTCCGAGCAGTACTTC. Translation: CSARMWIAGVISEQYF.